This T cell receptor beta chain was obtained from a study of cytomegalovirus exposure and HLA in healthy donors. Study in general: Genetic ancestry analysis placed around 76% of the 400 or so donors that were genotyped in the Caucasian-associated cluster. Notes on the study in general: The classifier reportedly diagnosed cytomegalovirus status with high specificity and sensitivity. In a later analysis, at a false discovery rate of 0.05, roughly 16,000 TCR beta sequences matched HLA alleles. In vitro checks showed that a few CMV-associated chains really do target CMV antigens.

CDR3 size: 13 residues. Germline V gene lookup returns CDR1 GTSNPN and CDR2 SVGIG (reference sequence). The V and J ends lost 0 bases and 2 bases respectively, with 7 bases between them. Points on this clone: The antigen remains undetermined.

Researchers ran the PCR with 60 Vbeta and 13 Jbeta primers. Data came from immunoSEQ multiplex PCR; TCRdb stores just in-frame clones and leaves some out. The sample lists roughly 130,000 clones, 60% to 85% occurring once. The sequence was collected from a man aged 18 to 29 in good health and CMV-seronegative. The sequenced material came from PBMCs. The V gene is TRBV30, the J gene TRBJ1-2; the D is unclear. CDR3 region: CAWSVGFNYGYTF. The CDR3 region has the DNA TGTGCCTGGAGTGTCGGGTTCAACTATGGCTACACCTTC.